A single sample is the source of the 3 T cell receptor beta chains below, sequenced in a study of control samples from healthy donors and cancer patients. Sequenced by immunoSEQ multiplex PCR; TCRdb stores in-frame clones only, minus some. This table has approximately 180,000 clones, 94% appearing once. Sequenced: blood. These receptors all come from a woman younger than 30 in good health.

J is TRBJ1-5 and V is TRBV7-9; 7 bases are a match to TRBD1. CDR3 length: 14 amino acids. Germline CDR1 and CDR2: SEHNR and FQNEAQ (reference sequence). The V gene end was trimmed by 6 bases and the J gene end by 1 base; junction bases not matched to a gene: 3. CDR3 amino acids: CASSLTGSNQPQHF. CDR3 coding DNA: TGTGCCAGCAGTTTGACAGGGAGCAATCAGCCCCAGCATTTT. The whole variable domain, remainder taken from reference TRBV7-9 and TRBJ1-5, is DTGVSQNPRHKITKRGQNVTFRCDPISEHNRLYWYRQTLGQGPEFLTYFQNEAQLEKSRLLSDRFSAERPKGSFSTLEIQRTEQGDSAMYLCASSLTGSNQPQHFGDGTRLSIL.

The V call is TRBV2, the J call TRBJ1-1; D unresolved. CDR1 SNHLY and CDR2 FYNNEI come from the germline V gene. This CDR3 is built from 14 residues. V was clipped by 10 bases and J by 2 bases, with 17 bases between them. CDR3: CATNSVTDNTEAFF. CDR3 DNA sequence: TGTGCCACCAATTCCGTGACCGATAACACTGAAGCTTTCTTT.

The rearrangement joins TRBV11-2 to TRBJ1-3; D remains ambiguous. This CDR3 is 16 amino acids long. The V gene's germline CDR1 is SGHAT and CDR2 FQNNGV. V dropped 1 base and J dropped 1 base, with 11 bases sitting between them. Written as DNA, the CDR3 is TGTGCCAGCAGCTTAGGGGTGCAAGGGTCTGGAAACACCATATATTTT. This gives the protein CASSLGVQGSGNTIYF.